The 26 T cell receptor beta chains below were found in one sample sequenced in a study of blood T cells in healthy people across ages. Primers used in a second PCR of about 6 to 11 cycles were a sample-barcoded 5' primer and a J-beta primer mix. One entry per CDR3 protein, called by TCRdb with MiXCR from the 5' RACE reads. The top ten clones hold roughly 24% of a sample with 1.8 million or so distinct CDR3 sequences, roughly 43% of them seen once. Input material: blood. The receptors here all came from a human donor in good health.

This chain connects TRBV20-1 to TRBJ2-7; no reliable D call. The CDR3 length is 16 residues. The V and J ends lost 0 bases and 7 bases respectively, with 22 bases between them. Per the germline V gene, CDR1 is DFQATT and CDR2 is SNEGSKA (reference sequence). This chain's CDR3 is CSARDFSRSTYNEQYF. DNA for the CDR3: TGCAGTGCTAGAGACTTTTCCCGTTCTACCTACAATGAGCAGTACTTC.

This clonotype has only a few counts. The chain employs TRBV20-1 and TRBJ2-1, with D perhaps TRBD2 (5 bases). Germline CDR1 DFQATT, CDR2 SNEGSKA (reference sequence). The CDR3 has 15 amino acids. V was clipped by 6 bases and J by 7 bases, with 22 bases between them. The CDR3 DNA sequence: TGCAGTGCGGAGACTATGTGGCTGAGCTTTAATGAGCAGTTCTTC. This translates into CSAETMWLSFNEQFF.

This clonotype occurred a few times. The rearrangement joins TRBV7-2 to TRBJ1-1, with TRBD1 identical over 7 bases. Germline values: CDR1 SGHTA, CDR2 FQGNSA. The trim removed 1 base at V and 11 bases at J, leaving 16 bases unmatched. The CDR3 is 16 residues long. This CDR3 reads CASSLVSSRDSSEAFF. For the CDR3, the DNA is TGTGCCAGCAGCTTAGTATCGTCCCGGGACAGTAGTGAGGCTTTCTTT.

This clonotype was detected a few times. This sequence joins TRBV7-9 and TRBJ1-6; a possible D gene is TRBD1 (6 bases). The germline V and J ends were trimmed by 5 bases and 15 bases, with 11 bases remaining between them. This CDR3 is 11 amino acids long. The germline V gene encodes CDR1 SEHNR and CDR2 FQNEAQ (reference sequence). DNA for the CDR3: TGTGCCAGCAGCCGATTGGACAGCCTCCACTTT. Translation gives CASSRLDSLHF.

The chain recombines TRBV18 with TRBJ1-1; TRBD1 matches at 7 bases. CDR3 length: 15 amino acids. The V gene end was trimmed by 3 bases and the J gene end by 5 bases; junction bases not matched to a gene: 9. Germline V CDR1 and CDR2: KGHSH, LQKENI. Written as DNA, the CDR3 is TGTGCCAGCTCACCCCAGGGGGTTTTTCGTACTGAAGCTTTCTTT. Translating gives CASSPQGVFRTEAFF.

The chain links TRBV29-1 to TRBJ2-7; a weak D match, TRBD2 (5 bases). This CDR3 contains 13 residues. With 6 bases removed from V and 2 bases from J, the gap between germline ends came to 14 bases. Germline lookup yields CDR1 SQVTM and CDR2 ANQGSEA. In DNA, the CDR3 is TGCAGCGTCCTAGTAACCGGGGCCTACGAGCAGTACTTC. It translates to CSVLVTGAYEQYF.

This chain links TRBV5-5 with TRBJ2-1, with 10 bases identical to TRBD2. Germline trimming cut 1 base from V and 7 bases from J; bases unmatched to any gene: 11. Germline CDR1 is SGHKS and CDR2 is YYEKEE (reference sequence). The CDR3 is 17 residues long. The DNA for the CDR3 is TGTGCCAGCAGCTTGATCAGCGGGGGGGCCGGCTTGAATGAGCAGTTCTTC. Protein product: CASSLISGGAGLNEQFF.

The CDR3 region is CASSLEERYTQYF. The CDR3 DNA follows: TGTGCCAGCAGCTTAGAGGAGCGCTATACGCAGTATTTT. V usage is TRBV7-2 and J usage is TRBJ2-3; D remains ambiguous. Germline V gene sequence: CDR1 SGHTA, CDR2 FQGNSA. V lost 1 base and J lost 7, with 9 bases in between. The CDR3 has 13 amino acids.

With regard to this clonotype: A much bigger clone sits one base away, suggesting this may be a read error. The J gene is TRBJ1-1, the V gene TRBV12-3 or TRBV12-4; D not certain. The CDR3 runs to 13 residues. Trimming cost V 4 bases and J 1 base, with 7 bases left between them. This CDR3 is CASSSLQNTEAFF. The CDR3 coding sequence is TGTGCCAGCAGTTCATTGCAGAACACTGAAGCTTTCTTT.

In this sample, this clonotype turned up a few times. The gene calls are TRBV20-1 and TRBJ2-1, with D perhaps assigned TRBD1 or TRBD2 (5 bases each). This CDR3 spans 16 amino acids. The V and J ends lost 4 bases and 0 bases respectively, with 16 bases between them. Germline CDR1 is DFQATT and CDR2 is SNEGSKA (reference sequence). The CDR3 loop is CSANRGAITSYNEQFF. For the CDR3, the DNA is TGCAGTGCTAACCGAGGGGCCATCACCTCCTACAATGAGCAGTTCTTC.

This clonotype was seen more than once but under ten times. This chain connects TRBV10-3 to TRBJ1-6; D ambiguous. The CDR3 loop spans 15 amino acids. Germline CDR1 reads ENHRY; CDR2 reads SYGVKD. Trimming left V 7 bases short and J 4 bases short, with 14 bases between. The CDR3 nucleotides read TGTGCCATCAAGGCGGGAGGGTTGTATAATTCACCCCTCCACTTT. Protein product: CAIKAGGLYNSPLHF.

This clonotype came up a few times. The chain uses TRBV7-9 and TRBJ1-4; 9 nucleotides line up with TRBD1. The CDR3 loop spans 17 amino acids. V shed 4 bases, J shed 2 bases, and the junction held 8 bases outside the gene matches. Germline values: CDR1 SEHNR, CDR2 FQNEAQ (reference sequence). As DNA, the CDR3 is TGTGCCAGCAGCTCCATAATACAGGGGGCGACTAATGAAAAACTGTTTTTT. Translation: CASSSIIQGATNEKLFF. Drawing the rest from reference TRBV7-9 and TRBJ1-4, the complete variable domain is DTGVSQNPRHKITKRGQNVTFRCDPISEHNRLYWYRQTLGQGPEFLTYFQNEAQLEKSRLLSDRFSAERPKGSFSTLEIQRTEQGDSAMYLCASSSIIQGATNEKLFFGSGTQLSVL.

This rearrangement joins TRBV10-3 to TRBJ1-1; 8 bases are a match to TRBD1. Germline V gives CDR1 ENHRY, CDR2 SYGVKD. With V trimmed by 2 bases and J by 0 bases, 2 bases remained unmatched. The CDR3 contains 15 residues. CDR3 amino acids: CAISETGGVNTEAFF. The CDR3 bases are TGTGCCATCAGTGAGACAGGGGGGGTGAACACTGAAGCTTTCTTT.

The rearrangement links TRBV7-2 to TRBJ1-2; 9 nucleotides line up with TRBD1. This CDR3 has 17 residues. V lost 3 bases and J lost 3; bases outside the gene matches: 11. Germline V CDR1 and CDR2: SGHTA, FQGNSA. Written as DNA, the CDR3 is TGTGCCAGCAGCTTCGTTACCAGGGACAGGGTTTACTATGGCTACACCTTC. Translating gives CASSFVTRDRVYYGYTF.

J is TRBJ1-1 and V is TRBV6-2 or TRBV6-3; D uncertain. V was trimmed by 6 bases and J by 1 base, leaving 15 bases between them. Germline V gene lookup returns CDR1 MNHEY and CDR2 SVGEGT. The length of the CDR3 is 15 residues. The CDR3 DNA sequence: TGTGCCAGCAGGAGAGCGGCCACTACGAACACTGAAGCTTTCTTT. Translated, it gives CASRRAATTNTEAFF.

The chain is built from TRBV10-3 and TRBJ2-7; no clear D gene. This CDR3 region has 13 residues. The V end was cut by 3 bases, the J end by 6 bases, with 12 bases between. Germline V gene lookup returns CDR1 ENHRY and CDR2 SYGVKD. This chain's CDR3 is CAISELGKGEQYF. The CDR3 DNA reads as TGTGCCATCAGTGAATTGGGGAAGGGCGAGCAGTACTTC.

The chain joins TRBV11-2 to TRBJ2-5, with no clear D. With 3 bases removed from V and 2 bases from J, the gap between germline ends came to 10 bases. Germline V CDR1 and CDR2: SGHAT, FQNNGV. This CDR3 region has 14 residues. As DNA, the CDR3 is TGTGCCAGCAGCTTGATCAGTAGTCAAGAGACCCAGTACTTC. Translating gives CASSLISSQETQYF.

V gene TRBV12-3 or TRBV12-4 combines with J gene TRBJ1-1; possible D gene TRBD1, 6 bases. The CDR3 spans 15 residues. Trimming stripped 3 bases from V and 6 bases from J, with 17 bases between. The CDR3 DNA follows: TGTGCCAGCAGTTTTTCCTCCGGGGGCACATCTGAAGCTTTCTTT. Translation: CASSFSSGGTSEAFF.

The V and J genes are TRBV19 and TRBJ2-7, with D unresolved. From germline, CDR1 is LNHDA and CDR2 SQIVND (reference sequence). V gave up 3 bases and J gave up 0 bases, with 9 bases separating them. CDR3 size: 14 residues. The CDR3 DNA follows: TGTGCCAGTAGTATGATGTGTGGCTCCTACGAGCAGTACTTC. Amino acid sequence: CASSMMCGSYEQYF.

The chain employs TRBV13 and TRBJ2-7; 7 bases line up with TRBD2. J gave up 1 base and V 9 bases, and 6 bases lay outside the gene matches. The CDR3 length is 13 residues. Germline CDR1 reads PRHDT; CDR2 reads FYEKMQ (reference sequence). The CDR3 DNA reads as TGTGCCAGTAATTCCGGGGGGTCCTACGAGCAGTACTTC. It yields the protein CASNSGGSYEQYF.

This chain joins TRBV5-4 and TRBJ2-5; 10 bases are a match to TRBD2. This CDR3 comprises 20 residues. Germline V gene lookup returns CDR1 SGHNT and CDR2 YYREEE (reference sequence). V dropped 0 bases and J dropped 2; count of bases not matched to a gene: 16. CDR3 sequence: CASSLDGFSGGERAQETQYF. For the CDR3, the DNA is TGTGCCAGCAGCTTGGATGGTTTCAGCGGGGGGGAACGGGCACAAGAGACCCAGTACTTC.

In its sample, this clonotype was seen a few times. For the CDR3, the DNA is TGTGCCAGCAGCGGGACAGAAACAGGGGGGTGGCTCGTCGGGCAGTACTTC. This sequence encodes CASSGTETGGWLVGQYF. The genes are TRBV12-3 or TRBV12-4 and TRBJ2-5, with TRBD1 matching 8 bases. V shed 6 bases and J 11 bases; nucleotides not matched to a gene: 23. The CDR3 runs to 17 residues.

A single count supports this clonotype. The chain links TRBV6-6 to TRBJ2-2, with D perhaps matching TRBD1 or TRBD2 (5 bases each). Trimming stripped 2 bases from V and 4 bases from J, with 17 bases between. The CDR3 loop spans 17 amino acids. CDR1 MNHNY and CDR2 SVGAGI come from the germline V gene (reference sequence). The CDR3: CASSYKGPRYSTGELFF. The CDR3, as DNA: TGTGCCAGCAGTTACAAGGGACCCCGATACAGCACCGGGGAGCTGTTTTTT.

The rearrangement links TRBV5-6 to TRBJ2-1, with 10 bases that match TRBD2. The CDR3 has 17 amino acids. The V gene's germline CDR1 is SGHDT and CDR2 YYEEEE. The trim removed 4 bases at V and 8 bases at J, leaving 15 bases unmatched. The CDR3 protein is CASSRREREGPRDEQFF. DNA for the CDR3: TGTGCCAGCAGCCGGAGGGAGCGGGAGGGCCCGAGGGATGAGCAGTTCTTC.

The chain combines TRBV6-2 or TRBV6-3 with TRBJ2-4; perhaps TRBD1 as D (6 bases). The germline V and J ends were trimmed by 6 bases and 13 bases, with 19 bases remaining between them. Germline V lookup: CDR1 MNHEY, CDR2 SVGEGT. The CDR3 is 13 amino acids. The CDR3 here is CASSRDTAYGQYF. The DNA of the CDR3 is TGTGCCAGCAGCCGGGACACCGCCTACGGGCAGTACTTC.

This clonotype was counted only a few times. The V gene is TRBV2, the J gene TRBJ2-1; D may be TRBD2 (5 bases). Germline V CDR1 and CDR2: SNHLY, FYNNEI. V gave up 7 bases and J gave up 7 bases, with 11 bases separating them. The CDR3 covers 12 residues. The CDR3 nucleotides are TGTGCCAGCACTCAGTCGGGAAATGAGCAGTTCTTC. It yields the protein CASTQSGNEQFF.